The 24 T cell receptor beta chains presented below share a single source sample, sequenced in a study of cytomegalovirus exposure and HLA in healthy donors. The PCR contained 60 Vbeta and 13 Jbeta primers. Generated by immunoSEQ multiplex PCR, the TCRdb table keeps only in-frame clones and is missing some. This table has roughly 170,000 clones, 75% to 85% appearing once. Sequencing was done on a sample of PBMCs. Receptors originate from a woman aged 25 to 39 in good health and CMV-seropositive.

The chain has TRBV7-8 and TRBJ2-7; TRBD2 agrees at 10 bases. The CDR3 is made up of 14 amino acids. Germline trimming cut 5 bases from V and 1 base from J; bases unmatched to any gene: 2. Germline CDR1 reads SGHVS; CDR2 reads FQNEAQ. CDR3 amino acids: CASSISGRSYEQYF. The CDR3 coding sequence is TGTGCCAGCAGCATTAGCGGGAGGTCCTACGAGCAGTACTTC.

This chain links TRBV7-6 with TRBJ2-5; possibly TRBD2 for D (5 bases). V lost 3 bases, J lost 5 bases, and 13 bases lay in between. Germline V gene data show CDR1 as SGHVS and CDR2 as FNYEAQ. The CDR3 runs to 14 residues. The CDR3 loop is CASSFNGESETQYF. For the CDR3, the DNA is TGTGCCAGCAGCTTTAACGGGGAATCGGAGACCCAGTACTTC.

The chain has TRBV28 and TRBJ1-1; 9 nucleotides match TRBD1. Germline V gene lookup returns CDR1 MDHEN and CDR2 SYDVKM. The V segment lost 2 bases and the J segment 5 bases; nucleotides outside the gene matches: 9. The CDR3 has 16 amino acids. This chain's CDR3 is CASSLLQGATQTEAFF. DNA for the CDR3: TGTGCCAGCAGTTTACTACAGGGGGCAACGCAGACTGAAGCTTTCTTT.

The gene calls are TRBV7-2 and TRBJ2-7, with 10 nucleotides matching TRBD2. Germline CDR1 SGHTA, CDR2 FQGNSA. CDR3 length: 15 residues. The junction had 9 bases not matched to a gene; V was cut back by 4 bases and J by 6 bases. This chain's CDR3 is CASSWDLAGGLEQYF. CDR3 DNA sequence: TGTGCCAGCAGCTGGGACTTAGCGGGGGGACTCGAGCAGTACTTC.

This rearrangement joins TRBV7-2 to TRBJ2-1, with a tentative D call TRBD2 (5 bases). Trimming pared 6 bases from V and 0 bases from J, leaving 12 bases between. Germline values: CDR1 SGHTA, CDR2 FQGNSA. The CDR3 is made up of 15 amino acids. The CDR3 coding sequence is TGTGCCAGCAGTTTACAGCGGAGCTCCTACAATGAGCAGTTCTTC. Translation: CASSLQRSSYNEQFF.

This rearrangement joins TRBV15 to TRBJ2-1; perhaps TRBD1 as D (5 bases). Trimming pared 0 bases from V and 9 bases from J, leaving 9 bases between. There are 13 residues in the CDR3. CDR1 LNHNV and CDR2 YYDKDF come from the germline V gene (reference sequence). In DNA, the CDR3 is TGTGCCACCAGCAGAGACAGGGATGGTGAGCAGTTCTTC. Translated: CATSRDRDGEQFF.

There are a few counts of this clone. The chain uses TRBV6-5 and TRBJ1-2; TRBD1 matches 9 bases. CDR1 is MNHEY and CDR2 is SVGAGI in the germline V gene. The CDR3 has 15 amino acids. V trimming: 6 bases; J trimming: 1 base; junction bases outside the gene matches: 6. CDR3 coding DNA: TGTGCCAGCAGCTTCCGGGACAGGGATAACTATGGCTACACCTTC. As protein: CASSFRDRDNYGYTF.

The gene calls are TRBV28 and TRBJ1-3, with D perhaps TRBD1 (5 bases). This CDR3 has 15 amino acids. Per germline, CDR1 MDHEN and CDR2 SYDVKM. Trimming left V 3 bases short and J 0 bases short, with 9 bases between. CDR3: CASSLSGVSGNTIYF. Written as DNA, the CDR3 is TGTGCCAGCAGTTTGTCGGGGGTCTCTGGAAACACCATATATTTT.

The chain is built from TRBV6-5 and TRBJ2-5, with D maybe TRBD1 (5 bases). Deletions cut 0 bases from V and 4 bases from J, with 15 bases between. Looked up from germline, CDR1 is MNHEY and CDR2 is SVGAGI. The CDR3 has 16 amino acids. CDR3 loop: CASSYSSQGSRETQYF. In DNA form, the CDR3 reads TGTGCCAGCAGTTACTCGTCTCAGGGCTCCAGAGAGACCCAGTACTTC.

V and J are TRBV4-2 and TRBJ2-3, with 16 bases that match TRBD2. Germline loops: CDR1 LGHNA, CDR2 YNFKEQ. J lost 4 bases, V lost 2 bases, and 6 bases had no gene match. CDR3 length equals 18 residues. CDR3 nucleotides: TGTGCCAGCAGCCAACCGGGACTAGCGGGAGGGCCCTCAGATACGCAGTATTTT. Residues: CASSQPGLAGGPSDTQYF.

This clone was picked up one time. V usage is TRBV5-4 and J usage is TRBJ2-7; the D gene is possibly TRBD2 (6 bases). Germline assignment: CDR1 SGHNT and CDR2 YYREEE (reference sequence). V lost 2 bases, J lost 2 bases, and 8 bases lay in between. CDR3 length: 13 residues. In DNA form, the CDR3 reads TGTGCCAGCAGCTTAGGGGAGGCCTACGAGCAGTACTTC. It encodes CASSLGEAYEQYF.

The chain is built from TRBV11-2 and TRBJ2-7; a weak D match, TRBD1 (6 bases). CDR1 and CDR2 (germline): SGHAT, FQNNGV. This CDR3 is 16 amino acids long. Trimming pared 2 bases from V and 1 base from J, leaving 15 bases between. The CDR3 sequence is CASSLQNMGASYEQYF. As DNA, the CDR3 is TGTGCCAGCAGCTTACAAAACATGGGGGCGTCCTACGAGCAGTACTTC.

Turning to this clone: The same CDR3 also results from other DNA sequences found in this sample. CDR3 nucleotide sequence: TGTGCCAGCAGTCTGGGTGGGAGTCAGCCCCAGCATTTT. Translating gives CASSLGGSQPQHF. The chain carries TRBV5-6 and TRBJ1-5; D is undetermined. Trimming removed 5 bases at V and 6 bases at J, with 12 bases between. This CDR3 contains 13 residues. CDR1 is SGHDT, CDR2 YYEEEE, per germline. Complete variable domain (other parts from reference TRBV5-6 and TRBJ1-5): DAGVTQSPTHLIKTRGQQVTLRCSPKSGHDTVSWYQQALGQGPQFIFQYYEEEERQRGNFPDRFSGHQFPNYSSELNVNALLLGDSALYLCASSLGGSQPQHFGDGTRLSIL.

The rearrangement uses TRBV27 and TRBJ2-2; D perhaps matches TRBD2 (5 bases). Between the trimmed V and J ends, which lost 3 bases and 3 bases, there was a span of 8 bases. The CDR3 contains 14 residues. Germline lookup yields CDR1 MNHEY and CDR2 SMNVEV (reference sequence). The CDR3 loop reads CASSFVGDTGELFF. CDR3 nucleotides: TGTGCCAGCAGTTTTGTCGGGGACACCGGGGAGCTGTTTTTT.

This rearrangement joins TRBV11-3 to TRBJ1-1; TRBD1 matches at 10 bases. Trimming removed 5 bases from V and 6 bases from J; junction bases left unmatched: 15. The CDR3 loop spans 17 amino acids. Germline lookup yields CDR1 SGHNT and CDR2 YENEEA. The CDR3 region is CASSHQLGTGDLAEAFF. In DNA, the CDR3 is TGTGCCAGCAGCCACCAACTGGGGACAGGGGATTTGGCTGAAGCTTTCTTT.

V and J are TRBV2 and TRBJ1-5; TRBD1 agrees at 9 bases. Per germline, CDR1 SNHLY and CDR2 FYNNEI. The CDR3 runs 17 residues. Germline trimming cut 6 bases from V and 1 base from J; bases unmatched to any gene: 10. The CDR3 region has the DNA TGTGCCAGCAGGACGGACAGGGGAAGAGGCAGCAATCAGCCCCAGCATTTT. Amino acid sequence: CASRTDRGRGSNQPQHF.

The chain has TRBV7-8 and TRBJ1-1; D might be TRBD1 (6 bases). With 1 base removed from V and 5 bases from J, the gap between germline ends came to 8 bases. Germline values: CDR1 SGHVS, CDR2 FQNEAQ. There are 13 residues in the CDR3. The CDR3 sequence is CASSLGQGTEAFF. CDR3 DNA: TGTGCCAGCAGCTTAGGCCAGGGGACTGAAGCTTTCTTT.

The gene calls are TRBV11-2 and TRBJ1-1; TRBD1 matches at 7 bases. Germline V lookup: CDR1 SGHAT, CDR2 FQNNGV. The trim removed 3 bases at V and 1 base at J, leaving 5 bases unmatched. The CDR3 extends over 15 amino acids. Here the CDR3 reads CASSFPTGKNTEAFF. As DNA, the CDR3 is TGTGCCAGCAGCTTTCCGACAGGGAAGAACACTGAAGCTTTCTTT.

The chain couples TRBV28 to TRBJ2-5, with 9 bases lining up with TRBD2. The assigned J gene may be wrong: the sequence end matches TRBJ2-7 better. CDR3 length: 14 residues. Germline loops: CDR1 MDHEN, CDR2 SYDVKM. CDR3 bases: TGTGCCAGCGTCCTAGCGGGATATGGCGGCGAGCAGTACTTC. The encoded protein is CASVLAGYGGEQYF.

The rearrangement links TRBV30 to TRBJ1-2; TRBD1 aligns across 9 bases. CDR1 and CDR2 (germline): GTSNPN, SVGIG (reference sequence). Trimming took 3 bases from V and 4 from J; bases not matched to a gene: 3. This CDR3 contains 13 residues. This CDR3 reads CAWSRTGVYGYTF. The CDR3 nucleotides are TGTGCCTGGAGCAGGACAGGGGTCTATGGCTACACCTTC.

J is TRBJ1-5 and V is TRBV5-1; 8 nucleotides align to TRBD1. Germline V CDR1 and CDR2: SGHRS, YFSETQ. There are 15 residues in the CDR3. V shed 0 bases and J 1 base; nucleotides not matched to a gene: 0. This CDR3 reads CASSLGTGSNQPQHF. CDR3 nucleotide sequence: TGCGCCAGCAGCTTGGGGACAGGGAGCAATCAGCCCCAGCATTTT.

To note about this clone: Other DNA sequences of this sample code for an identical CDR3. CDR3 in DNA: TGTGCCAGCAGCACCGCCGCGGCGACCTACGAGCAGTACTTC. Protein sequence: CASSTAAATYEQYF. The V and J genes are TRBV5-4 and TRBJ2-7, with no clear D. Looked up from germline, CDR1 is SGHNT and CDR2 is YYREEE (reference sequence). This CDR3 comprises 14 residues. With 4 bases removed from V and 2 bases from J, the gap between germline ends came to 13 bases.

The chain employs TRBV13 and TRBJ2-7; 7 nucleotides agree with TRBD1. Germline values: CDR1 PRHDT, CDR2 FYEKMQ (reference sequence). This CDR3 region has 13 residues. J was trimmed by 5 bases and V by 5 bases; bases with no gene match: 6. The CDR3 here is CASSTRQGHEQYF. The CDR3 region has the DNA TGTGCCAGCAGCACCCGACAGGGCCACGAGCAGTACTTC. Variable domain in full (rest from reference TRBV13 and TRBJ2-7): AAGVIQSPRHLIKEKRETATLKCYPIPRHDTVYWYQQGPGQDPQFLISFYEKMQSDKGSIPDRFSAQQFSDYHSELNMSSLELGDSALYFCASSTRQGHEQYFGPGTRLTVT.

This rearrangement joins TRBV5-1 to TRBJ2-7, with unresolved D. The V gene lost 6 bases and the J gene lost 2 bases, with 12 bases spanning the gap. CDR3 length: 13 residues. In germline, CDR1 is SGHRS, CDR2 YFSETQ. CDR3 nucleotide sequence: TGCGCCAGCAATGAAGACGGAGCCTACGAGCAGTACTTC. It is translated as CASNEDGAYEQYF.